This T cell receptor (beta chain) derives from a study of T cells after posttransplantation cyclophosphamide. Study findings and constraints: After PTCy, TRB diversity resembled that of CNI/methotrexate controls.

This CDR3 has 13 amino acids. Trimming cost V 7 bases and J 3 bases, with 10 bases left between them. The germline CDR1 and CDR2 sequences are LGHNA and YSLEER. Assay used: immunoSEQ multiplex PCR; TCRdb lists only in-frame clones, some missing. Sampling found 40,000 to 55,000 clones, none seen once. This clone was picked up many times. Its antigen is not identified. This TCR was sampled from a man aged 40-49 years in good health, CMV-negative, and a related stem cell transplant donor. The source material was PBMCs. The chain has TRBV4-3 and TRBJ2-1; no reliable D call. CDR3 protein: CASNSTGYNEQFF. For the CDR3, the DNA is TGCGCCAGCAACTCGACTGGCTACAATGAGCAGTTCTTC.